This TCR beta chain was recovered during a study of chemoradiotherapy in HPV16-positive cancers. Clones were sequenced by immunoSEQ multiplex PCR, and TCRdb holds only the in-frame ones, with some missing. The sample has approximately 35,000 clones, 92% seen once. Germline V gene data show CDR1 as SGHDT and CDR2 as YYEEEE. The CDR3 is 13 amino acids long, termini counted. In the case of this clone: The conserved closing phenylalanine or tryptophan is absent in this CDR3, likely reflecting a read error. The limits of the CDR3 on the DNA are not certain, so only TCRdb's listed CDR3 is given.

Over chemoradiotherapy, repertoires were sampled more than once. The rearrangement joins TRBV5-6 to TRBJ1-2; the DNA was not compared with TRBD1, the D call given in the table. Specimen: blood, collected from a patient who underwent chemoradiotherapy. The clonotype comes from a human donor with HPV-associated anogenital cancer. The CDR3 here is CASSSRGRPPLPV.